Shown below are 11 T cell receptor beta chains from a single sample sequenced in a study of CD8 T cells in ankylosing spondylitis. MiXCR was run by TCRdb on the 5' RACE reads, yielding one entry per CDR3 protein. The sample consists of 200,000 or so distinct CDR3 sequences, around 25% of them appearing once. The specimen was blood, either unsorted or a sorted T cell fraction (not recorded which). These receptors were obtained from a male donor with ankylosing spondylitis or in good health (not recorded which).

This clonotype has a count of ten or more. The genes are TRBV10-3 and TRBJ1-1; the D gene is possibly TRBD1 (6 bases). V was pared by 7 bases and J by 7 bases, with 28 bases between. CDR3 length: 17 amino acids. The germline gives CDR1 ENHRY, CDR2 SYGVKD. In DNA form, the CDR3 reads TGTGCCATCAAACGGTCCCAAAATACAGGGACTGGAGTTGAAGCTTTCTTT. This translates into CAIKRSQNTGTGVEAFF.

This clonotype was picked up a small number of times. CDR3 residues: CASSRTSGPSTDTQYF. The CDR3 DNA sequence: TGTGCCAGCAGCCGGACTAGCGGGCCTAGCACAGATACGCAGTATTTT. The rearrangement links TRBV7-9 to TRBJ2-3, with TRBD2 matching over 11 bases. CDR3 length: 16 amino acids. Trimming removed 5 bases from V and 0 bases from J; junction bases left unmatched: 4. Looked up from germline, CDR1 is SEHNR and CDR2 is FQNEAQ (reference sequence).

This clonotype was observed many times. This chain joins TRBV12-3 or TRBV12-4 and TRBJ2-7; 7 bases align to TRBD2. This CDR3 has 12 residues. The V gene end was trimmed by 7 bases and the J gene end by 3 bases; junction bases not matched to a gene: 3. The CDR3 bases are TGTGCCAGCACCCAGCGGGGCTACGAGCAGTACTTC. Its translation is CASTQRGYEQYF.

This clonotype was counted ten times or more. The chain joins TRBV3-1 to TRBJ1-5, with D uncertain. The CDR3 runs 15 residues. Deletions cut 1 base from V and 2 bases from J, with 9 bases between. The germline gives CDR1 LGHDT, CDR2 YNNKEL (reference sequence). CDR3 sequence reads: CASSQGRSGNQPQHF. Here the CDR3 DNA reads TGTGCCAGCAGCCAAGGCAGGTCGGGCAATCAGCCCCAGCATTTT.

The chain recombines TRBV20-1 with TRBJ2-5; D might be TRBD2 (5 bases). Germline V gene data show CDR1 as DFQATT and CDR2 as SNEGSKA (reference sequence). The CDR3 consists of 13 residues. The ends were cut back, 0 bases at V and 4 bases at J, with 9 bases in the middle. CDR3 amino acids: CSAREGGVETQYF. CDR3 sequence (DNA): TGCAGTGCTAGAGAAGGAGGAGTAGAGACCCAGTACTTC.

The genes are TRBV27 and TRBJ1-1; 9 bases line up with TRBD1. The germline gives CDR1 MNHEY, CDR2 SMNVEV (reference sequence). Trimming cost V 5 bases and J 4 bases; bases outside gene matches: 14. The CDR3 spans 17 residues. The CDR3 nucleotides read TGTGCCAGCAGTGGAACCGGGACAGGGTTGATTGGCACTGAAGCTTTCTTT. Amino acid sequence: CASSGTGTGLIGTEAFF.

This clonotype was found many times. This chain links TRBV14 with TRBJ2-7; TRBD1 agrees at 9 bases. Germline V gene sequence: CDR1 SGHDN, CDR2 FVKESK. The CDR3 covers 16 residues. J gave up 7 bases and V 4 bases, and 14 bases lay outside the gene matches. The CDR3 reads CASSRLPGQGREEQYF. In DNA, the CDR3 is TGTGCCAGCAGCCGTCTCCCGGGACAGGGCCGAGAAGAGCAGTACTTC.

The V and J genes are TRBV7-9 and TRBJ2-3; TRBD2 aligns across 7 bases. Germline trimming cut 5 bases from V and 4 bases from J; bases unmatched to any gene: 12. The germline gives CDR1 SEHNR, CDR2 FQNEAQ (reference sequence). This CDR3 has 16 amino acids. CDR3 DNA: TGTGCCAGCAGCGCTAGCCTAGCGGTGGGCCCAGATACGCAGTATTTT. Its translation: CASSASLAVGPDTQYF.

This clonotype was recorded at least ten times. The chain combines TRBV20-1 with TRBJ1-1; D is unclear. Germline CDR1 is DFQATT and CDR2 is SNEGSKA (reference sequence). The CDR3 consists of 14 residues. The V end was cut by 0 bases, the J end by 0 bases, with 8 bases between. The CDR3 loop reads CSAREGYMNTEAFF. In DNA form, the CDR3 reads TGCAGTGCTAGAGAAGGATACATGAACACTGAAGCTTTCTTT.

This clonotype was counted once. The V and J genes are TRBV7-8 and TRBJ2-2; perhaps TRBD2 as D (7 bases). The CDR3 runs 15 residues. The ends were cut back, 3 bases at V and 4 bases at J, with 12 bases in the middle. In germline, CDR1 is SGHVS, CDR2 FQNEAQ. This CDR3 is CASSFTAGATGELFF. DNA for the CDR3: TGTGCCAGCAGCTTCACCGCGGGGGCCACCGGGGAGCTGTTTTTT.

V and J are TRBV20-1 and TRBJ2-7, with 9 bases matching TRBD1. The length of the CDR3 is 15 residues. Germline values: CDR1 DFQATT, CDR2 SNEGSKA (reference sequence). The ends lost 0 bases at V and 5 bases at J; junction bases unmatched: 8. The CDR3 protein is CSARDSGQGSHEQYF. In nucleotides, the CDR3 is TGCAGTGCTAGAGATAGTGGACAGGGGTCCCACGAGCAGTACTTC.